This TCR beta chain emerged from a study of T cell changes during pregnancy in multiple sclerosis. Assay used: immunoSEQ multiplex PCR; TCRdb lists only in-frame clones, some missing. The repertoire holds approximately 51,000 clones, with approximately 92% as singletons. The CDR3 sequence is 17 residues long. V gave up 0 bases and J gave up 9 bases; unmatched junction bases: 13. Germline V gives CDR1 SGDLS, CDR2 YYNGEE. The V and J genes are TRBV9 and TRBJ2-1; 9 bases are shared with TRBD2. Sample: CD4+ T cells from peripheral blood mononuclear cells, taken after pregnancy. This clonotype was sampled from a female donor with multiple sclerosis, enrolled in a pregnancy study. This CDR3 is CASSVGQAGGALGEQFF. The CDR3 coding sequence is TGTGCCAGCAGCGTAGGGCAAGCGGGAGGAGCTCTAGGTGAGCAGTTCTTC.